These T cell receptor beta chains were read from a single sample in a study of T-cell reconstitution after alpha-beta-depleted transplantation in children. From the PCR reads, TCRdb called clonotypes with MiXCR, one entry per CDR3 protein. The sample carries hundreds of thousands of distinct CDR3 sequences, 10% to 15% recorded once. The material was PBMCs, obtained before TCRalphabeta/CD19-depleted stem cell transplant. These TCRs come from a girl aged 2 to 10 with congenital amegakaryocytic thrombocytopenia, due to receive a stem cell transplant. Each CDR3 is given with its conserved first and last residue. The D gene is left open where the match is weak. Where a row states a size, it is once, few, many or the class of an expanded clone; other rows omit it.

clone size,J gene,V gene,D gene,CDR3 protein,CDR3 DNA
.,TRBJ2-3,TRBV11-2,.,CASSREVDTQYF,TGTGCCAGCAGCCGGGAAGTGGATACGCAGTATTTT
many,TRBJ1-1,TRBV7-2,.,CASRGVTEAFF,TGTGCCAGTCGTGGGGTCACTGAAGCTTTCTTT
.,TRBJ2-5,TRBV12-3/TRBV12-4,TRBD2,CASRKSGSGGETQYF,TGTGCCAGCAGAAAGAGCGGGAGCGGTGGGGAGACCCAGTACTTC
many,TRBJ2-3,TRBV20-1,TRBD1,CSARDQGTGRDTQYF,TGCAGTGCTAGAGATCAGGGGACAGGGAGAGATACGCAGTATTTT
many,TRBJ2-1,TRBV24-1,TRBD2,CATQAGEDSYNEQFF,TGTGCCACTCAAGCGGGAGAGGACTCCTACAATGAGCAGTTCTTC
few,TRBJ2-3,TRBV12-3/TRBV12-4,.,CASSFGQKPADTQYF,TGTGCCAGCAGTTTTGGACAAAAACCCGCAGATACGCAGTATTTT
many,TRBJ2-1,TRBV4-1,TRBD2,CASSHGLAGVFSYNEQFF,TGCGCCAGCAGCCACGGACTAGCGGGAGTGTTCTCCTACAATGAGCAGTTCTTC
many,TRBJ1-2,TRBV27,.,CASSQSTGYGYTF,TGTGCCAGCAGTCAAAGCACGGGCTATGGCTACACCTTC
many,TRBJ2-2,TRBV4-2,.,CASSQAPMTGELFF,TGTGCCAGCAGCCAAGCCCCGATGACCGGGGAGCTGTTTTTT
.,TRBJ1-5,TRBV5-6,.,CASSLGQGTQPQRF,TGTGCCAGCAGCTTGGGGCAGGGGACCCAGCCCCAGCGTTTT
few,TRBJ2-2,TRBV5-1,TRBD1,CASSPEKQGAPSLANTGELFF,TGCGCCAGCAGCCCCGAAAAACAGGGGGCCCCCTCCCTCGCGAACACCGGGGAGCTGTTTTTT
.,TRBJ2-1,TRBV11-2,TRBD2,CASSLGPWASGSNEQFF,TGTGCCAGCAGCTTAGGTCCCTGGGCTAGCGGGAGCAATGAGCAGTTCTTC
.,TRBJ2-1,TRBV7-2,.,CASSPGRIVQFF,TGTGCCAGCAGCCCAGGCAGAATCGTGCAGTTCTTC
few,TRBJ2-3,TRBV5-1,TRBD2,CASSEGLAGVTDTQYF,TGCGCCAGCAGCGAGGGACTAGCGGGAGTTACAGATACGCAGTATTTT
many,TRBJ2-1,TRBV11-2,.,CASSLELLSYNEQFF,TGTGCCAGCAGCTTAGAGCTTCTCTCCTACAATGAGCAGTTCTTC
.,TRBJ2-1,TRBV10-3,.,CATGAGREYEEQFF,TGTGCCACGGGGGCGGGGCGGGAGTACGAAGAGCAGTTCTTC
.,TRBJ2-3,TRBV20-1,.,CSARDQGNKDTQYF,TGCAGTGCTAGAGATCAGGGAAATAAGGATACGCAGTATTTT
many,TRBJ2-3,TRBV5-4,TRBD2,CASSLSGRTTDTQYF,TGTGCCAGCAGTCTTAGCGGGAGAACCACAGATACGCAGTATTTT
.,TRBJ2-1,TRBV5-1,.,CASSEGGQVRLGNEQFF,TGCGCCAGCAGCGAGGGCGGTCAGGTCCGCCTGGGCAATGAGCAGTTCTTC
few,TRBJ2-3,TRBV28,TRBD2,CASSFWTSGASTDTQYF,TGTGCCAGCAGTTTTTGGACTAGCGGAGCTAGCACAGATACGCAGTATTTT
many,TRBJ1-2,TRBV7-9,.,CASSLVRGYGYTF,TGTGCCAGCAGCTTAGTTCGTGGCTATGGCTACACCTTC
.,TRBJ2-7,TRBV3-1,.,CASSQAGIYEQYF,TGTGCCAGCAGCCAAGCGGGGATCTACGAGCAGTACTTC
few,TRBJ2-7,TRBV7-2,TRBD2,CASSSASGRAYEQYF,TGTGCCAGCAGCAGCGCTAGCGGGAGGGCTTACGAGCAGTACTTC
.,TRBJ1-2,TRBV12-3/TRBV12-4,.,CASTTYGGYGYTF,TGTGCCAGCACTACCTATGGGGGGTACGGCTACACCTTC
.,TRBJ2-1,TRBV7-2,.,CASSPGWRERGNEQFF,TGTGCCAGCAGCCCAGGGTGGAGAGAAAGGGGCAATGAGCAGTTCTTC
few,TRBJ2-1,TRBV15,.,CATSRDIGARSSYNEQFF,TGTGCCACCAGCAGAGATATCGGGGCGAGGAGCTCCTACAATGAGCAGTTCTTC
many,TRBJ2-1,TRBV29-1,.,CSVVFSYEQFF,TGCAGCGTTGTATTTAGCTATGAGCAGTTCTTC
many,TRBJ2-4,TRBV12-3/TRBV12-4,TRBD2,CASSLTDDGLAGGPDIQYF,TGTGCCAGCAGTTTAACAGATGACGGACTAGCGGGAGGGCCAGACATTCAGTACTTC
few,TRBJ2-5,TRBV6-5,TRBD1,CASSYSRGWETQYF,TGTGCCAGCAGTTACTCCAGGGGGTGGGAGACCCAGTACTTC
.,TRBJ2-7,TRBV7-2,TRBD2,CASSLDFTMSGGQYF,TGTGCCAGCAGCTTAGATTTTACGATGTCGGGAGGGCAGTACTTC
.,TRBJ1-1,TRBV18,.,CASSPESRGFTEAFF,TGTGCCAGCTCACCAGAGTCCAGGGGTTTCACTGAAGCTTTCTTT
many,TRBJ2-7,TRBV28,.,CASSFQPQGTSYEQYF,TGTGCCAGCAGTTTTCAGCCACAGGGTACCTCCTACGAGCAGTACTTC
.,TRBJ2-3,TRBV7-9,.,CASSSQGLTVITQYF,TGTGCCAGCAGCTCCCAGGGGTTAACTGTGATTACGCAGTATTTT
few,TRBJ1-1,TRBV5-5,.,CASSRGHRSNTEAFF,TGTGCCAGCAGCCGAGGACACCGATCGAACACTGAAGCTTTCTTT
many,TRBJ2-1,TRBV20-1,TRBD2,CSAEAGGSSYNEQFF,TGCAGTGCTGAGGCGGGGGGAAGCTCCTACAATGAGCAGTTCTTC
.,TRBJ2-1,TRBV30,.,CAWSAGQEQFF,TGTGCCTGGAGTGCCGGCCAGGAGCAGTTCTTC
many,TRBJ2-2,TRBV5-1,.,CASSSLEGFSSTGELFF,TGCGCCAGCAGCAGCCTGGAAGGGTTTAGTTCCACCGGGGAGCTGTTTTTT
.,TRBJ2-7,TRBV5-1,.,CASSLGHPDPGIPSYEQYF,TGCGCCAGCAGCTTGGGACACCCTGATCCGGGAATCCCATCCTACGAGCAGTACTTC
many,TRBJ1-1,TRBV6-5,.,CASSYLGAAFF,TGTGCCAGCAGTTACCTTGGGGCAGCTTTCTTT
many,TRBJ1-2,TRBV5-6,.,CASSFGRGYGYTF,TGTGCCAGCAGCTTCGGGCGAGGCTATGGCTACACCTTC